This TCR beta chain originates from a study of T cell clones after liver transplantation. Study-wide background: Liver transplant recipients had immunosuppression withdrawal attempted within 2 years. Three of eight recipients were HCV-positive; others had non-autoimmune, non-viral indications.

Here immunoSEQ multiplex PCR was the method, and the copy in TCRdb shows in-frame clones only, minus some. Among tens of thousands of clones listed, less than 90% were seen once. Trimming shortened V by 4 bases and J by 8 bases, and 15 bases separated the two germline ends. Looked up from germline, CDR1 is SGHNT and CDR2 is YYREEE (reference sequence). The CDR3 covers 13 residues. The material sequenced was CD4+ T cells from blood, taken roughly 50 months after liver transplant. The clonotype originates from a human patient who received a liver transplant. Some T cells may be graft donor cells. The rearrangement uses TRBV5-4 and TRBJ1-2, with D possibly being TRBD1 (6 bases). CDR3 coding DNA: TGTGCCAGCAGCCCGCTGGGGGCAGGCGGCTACACCTTC. Translation gives CASSPLGAGGYTF.